This T cell receptor beta chain was recovered during a study of cytotoxic CD8 clonotypes in ibrutinib-treated CLL. Study-level information: IGHV unmutated 17 to 18; relapsed/refractory approximately 10; treatment-naive approximately 16. General study points: Measured clonality at baseline was greater than in age-matched healthy donors and tracked with circulating CD8+ T-cell counts. Sampling times (in sustained-remission versus progressing patients) were not the same.

CDR1 is MGHRA, CDR2 YSYEKL, per germline. There are 14 residues in the CDR3. The V and J ends lost 0 bases and 4 bases respectively, with 7 bases between them. To note about this clone: Antigen unknown.

This table comes from immunoSEQ multiplex PCR, and its TCRdb copy is limited to in-frame clones, with some not included. The sample consists of about 140,000 clones, 77% of them appearing once. This material consisted of PBMCs, taken after 12 months of ibrutinib treatment. The chain recombines TRBV4-1 with TRBJ2-1; no clear D. This TCR was sampled from a human donor with chronic lymphocytic leukemia. The CDR3 reads CASSQEEQYNEQFF. The CDR3 nucleotides read TGCGCCAGCAGCCAAGAGGAACAGTACAATGAGCAGTTCTTC.